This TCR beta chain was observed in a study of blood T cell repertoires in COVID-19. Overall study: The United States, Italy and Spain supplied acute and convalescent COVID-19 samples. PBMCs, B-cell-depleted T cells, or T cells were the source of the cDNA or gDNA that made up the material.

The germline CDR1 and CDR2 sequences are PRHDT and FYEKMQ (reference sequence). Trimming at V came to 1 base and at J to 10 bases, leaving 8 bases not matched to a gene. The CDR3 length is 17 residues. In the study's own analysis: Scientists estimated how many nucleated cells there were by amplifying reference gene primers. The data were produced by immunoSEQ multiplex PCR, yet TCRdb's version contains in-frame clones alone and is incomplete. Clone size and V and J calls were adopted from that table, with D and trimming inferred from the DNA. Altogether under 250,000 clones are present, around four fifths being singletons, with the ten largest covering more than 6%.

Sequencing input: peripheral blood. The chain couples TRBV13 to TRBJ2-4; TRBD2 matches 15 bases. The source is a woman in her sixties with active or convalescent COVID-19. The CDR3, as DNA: TGTGCCAGCAGCTTAGCAGGACTAGCGGGAGGGCCAGGGATTCAGTACTTC. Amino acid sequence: CASSLAGLAGGPGIQYF. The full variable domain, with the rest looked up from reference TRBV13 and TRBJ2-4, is AAGVIQSPRHLIKEKRETATLKCYPIPRHDTVYWYQQGPGQDPQFLISFYEKMQSDKGSIPDRFSAQQFSDYHSELNMSSLELGDSALYFCASSLAGLAGGPGIQYFGAGTRLSVL.